This T cell receptor (beta chain) was observed in a study of OX40 agonist ivuxolimab in advanced cancers. Study-wide background: The patients' treatment was ivuxolimab, an agonistic anti-OX40 (CD134) antibody.

In this sample, this clone turned up once. The antigen is unknown. V lost 5 bases and J 3 bases, leaving 10 bases between the germline ends. Germline V gene sequence: CDR1 KGHSH, CDR2 LQKENI. This CDR3 has 13 residues. Study results and limitations: Compared with others, partial responders at 0.1-3.0 mg/kg displayed clonal expansion among the lowest. Clonal expansion was seen in CD4+ and CD8+ blood T cells by week 6 at 0.1 to 3.0 mg/kg.

Here immunoSEQ multiplex PCR was the method, and the copy in TCRdb shows in-frame clones only, minus some. The data contain around 83,000 clones, under 95% of them singletons. Patients with a history of autoimmune disease or on systemic immunosuppression were excluded. The V and J genes are TRBV18 and TRBJ2-5; possible D gene TRBD2, 6 bases. This TCR came from an adult with an advanced solid tumor such as melanoma, head and neck, liver or kidney cancer. Material: CD4+ or CD8+ T cells sorted from blood, obtained in a trial of the OX40 agonist ivuxolimab. CDR3 bases: TGTGCCAGCTCAGGCGGGGATAAAGAGACCCAGTACTTC. The encoded protein is CASSGGDKETQYF.